The 26 T cell receptor beta chains below were found in one sample sequenced in a study of T cell repertoires in cytomegalovirus infection. TCRdb recomputed calls from the reads with MiXCR, one row per CDR3 protein. This sample yields 150,000 to 200,000 distinct CDR3 sequences, of which less than 9.5% are seen a single time; approximately 4.6% belongs to the top ten. The material sequenced was PBMCs. These receptors were obtained from a human donor in good health (CMV status not recorded). Some clones in this sample may be carry-over from other donors' samples.

The chain combines TRBV28 with TRBJ1-2, with 7 bases matching TRBD1. J gave up 4 bases and V 5 bases, and 7 bases lay outside the gene matches. The CDR3 runs to 14 residues. Germline V gene sequence: CDR1 MDHEN, CDR2 SYDVKM. The CDR3: CASSPGTAPYGYTF. In DNA, the CDR3 is TGTGCCAGCAGTCCCGGGACAGCTCCCTATGGCTACACCTTC.

This clonotype was observed many times. The chain uses TRBV6-2 or TRBV6-3 and TRBJ1-2, with 11 bases that match TRBD1. The CDR3 is made up of 14 amino acids. Germline V gives CDR1 MNHEY, CDR2 SVGEGT. V trimming: 5 bases; J trimming: 3 bases; junction bases outside the gene matches: 2. CDR3 in amino acids: CASSRTGGDYGYTF. The CDR3, as DNA: TGTGCCAGCAGTCGGACAGGGGGCGACTATGGCTACACCTTC.

This clonotype was counted ten times or more. This rearrangement joins TRBV7-2 to TRBJ2-5, with 12 nucleotides matching TRBD2. CDR1 and CDR2 (germline): SGHTA, FQGNSA. The CDR3 length is 15 residues. After removal of 5 bases from V and 5 bases from J, the junction contained 6 bases not matched to a gene. The CDR3 sequence: CASSPTSGGPETQYF. In nucleotides, the CDR3 is TGTGCCAGCAGCCCAACTAGCGGGGGGCCTGAGACCCAGTACTTC.

In its sample, this clonotype was seen many times. This chain uses TRBV29-1 with TRBJ2-5; TRBD1 aligns across 7 bases. With 2 bases clipped from V and 5 bases from J, the junction kept 8 bases outside the gene matches. This CDR3 is built from 14 residues. From germline, CDR1 is SQVTM and CDR2 ANQGSEA. CDR3 region: CSVEIQGLGETQYF. For the CDR3, the DNA is TGCAGCGTTGAAATACAGGGGCTGGGTGAGACCCAGTACTTC.

As to this clonotype: This could be a read error, since a much larger clone is one nucleotide away. The rearrangement joins TRBV28 to TRBJ2-7; the match to TRBD2 covers 13 bases. This CDR3 has 15 residues. CDR1 MDHEN and CDR2 SYDVKM come from the germline V gene. Germline trimming cut 5 bases from V and 7 bases from J; bases unmatched to any gene: 8. The CDR3 region is CASSLGLAGQGEQYF. The CDR3 DNA reads TGTGCCAGCAGTCTGGGACTAGCGGGACAGGGGGAGCAGTACTTC.

The J gene is TRBJ1-1, the V gene TRBV6-2 or TRBV6-3; D not resolved. CDR3 length: 13 amino acids. V gave up 2 bases and J gave up 8 bases, with 12 bases separating them. Germline V CDR1 and CDR2: MNHEY, SVGEGT. In nucleotides, the CDR3 is TGTGCCAGCAGTTACCCGGGCAGACTGGAAGCTTTCTTT. It is translated as CASSYPGRLEAFF.

This clonotype was recorded at least ten times. V and J are TRBV7-2 and TRBJ2-1; TRBD1 matches at 8 bases. V shed 4 bases and J 5 bases; nucleotides not matched to a gene: 7. The CDR3 is made up of 15 amino acids. Germline V gene sequence: CDR1 SGHTA, CDR2 FQGNSA. CDR3 residues: CASSYGQGTNNEQFF. CDR3 DNA: TGTGCCAGCAGCTACGGACAGGGCACCAACAATGAGCAGTTCTTC.

The table lists this clonotype with many counts. V is TRBV18 and J is TRBJ1-1; a possible D gene is TRBD1 (6 bases). The CDR3 is 14 residues long. V was trimmed by 5 bases and J by 3 bases, leaving 13 bases between them. In germline, CDR1 is KGHSH, CDR2 LQKENI. The CDR3 DNA sequence: TGTGCCAGCTCATCGATGGACAGAGACACTGAAGCTTTCTTT. This translates into CASSSMDRDTEAFF.

In this sample, this clonotype turned up a few times. The J gene is TRBJ2-1, the V gene TRBV20-1; TRBD2 matches 12 bases. V was pared by 5 bases and J by 4 bases, with 3 bases of the junction left unmatched. Per the germline V gene, CDR1 is DFQATT and CDR2 is SNEGSKA (reference sequence). CDR3 length: 14 amino acids. In DNA, the CDR3 is TGCAGTGCTGCCGGGACTAGCGGGTACAATGAGCAGTTCTTC. Residues: CSAAGTSGYNEQFF.

The chain employs TRBV7-8 and TRBJ2-3; no firm D call. Germline V lookup: CDR1 SGHVS, CDR2 FQNEAQ. The CDR3 is 9 residues long. CDR3 nucleotide sequence: TGTGCAGACGGAGATACGCAGTATTTT. The encoded protein is CADGDTQYF.

The chain combines TRBV20-1 with TRBJ2-1; TRBD2 aligns across 11 bases. Trimming cost V 7 bases and J 4 bases; bases outside gene matches: 12. The germline V gene encodes CDR1 DFQATT and CDR2 SNEGSKA (reference sequence). The CDR3 totals 16 residues. The CDR3 DNA reads as TGCAGTGTCCCGGTTGGGGCTAGCGGGGGGTACAATGAGCAGTTCTTC. It translates to CSVPVGASGGYNEQFF.

This clonotype was picked up many times. The rearrangement uses TRBV29-1 and TRBJ1-2; D not certain. This CDR3 region has 13 residues. In germline, CDR1 is SQVTM, CDR2 ANQGSEA. V gave up 7 bases and J gave up 2 bases, with 14 bases separating them. CDR3 nucleotide sequence: TGCAGCGGTGATACGGACGGGAACTATGGCTACACCTTC. It encodes CSGDTDGNYGYTF.

The sample holds many counts of this clonotype. This chain joins TRBV7-2 and TRBJ2-7; 9 positions match TRBD2. With 6 bases clipped from V and 3 bases from J, the junction kept 6 bases outside the gene matches. The V gene's germline CDR1 is SGHTA and CDR2 FQGNSA. The CDR3 runs to 14 residues. The chain's CDR3 is CASRGSGSSYEQYF. In DNA, the CDR3 is TGTGCCAGCAGAGGTAGCGGGAGCAGCTACGAGCAGTACTTC.

There are many counts of this clonotype. This chain joins TRBV6-2 or TRBV6-3 and TRBJ1-2; no firm D call. From germline, CDR1 is MNHEY and CDR2 SVGEGT. V was pared by 5 bases and J by 5 bases, with 6 bases between. This CDR3 has 11 amino acids. The CDR3 is CASSTSYGYTF. The CDR3 bases are TGTGCCAGCAGTACCTCTTATGGCTACACCTTC.

The V gene is TRBV20-1, the J gene TRBJ2-5; 8 bases match TRBD2. CDR3 length: 14 residues. The V gene end was trimmed by 3 bases and the J gene end by 0 bases; junction bases not matched to a gene: 3. CDR1 is DFQATT, CDR2 SNEGSKA, per germline (reference sequence). The CDR3 is CSASGGGYQETQYF. CDR3 sequence (DNA): TGCAGTGCTAGTGGCGGGGGGTACCAAGAGACCCAGTACTTC.

This clonotype was picked up many times. V is TRBV7-7 and J is TRBJ2-5; D is perhaps TRBD1 (6 bases). CDR3 length equals 14 residues. V was clipped by 5 bases and J by 1 base, with 11 bases between them. The V gene's germline CDR1 is SSHAT and CDR2 FNYEAQ (reference sequence). The CDR3 coding sequence is TGTGCCAGCAGCCAGCAGGGGACCCAAGAGACCCAGTACTTC. This gives the protein CASSQQGTQETQYF.

This clonotype has more than one count but fewer than ten. The chain carries TRBV12-3 or TRBV12-4 and TRBJ2-3, with no clear D. With 7 bases removed from V and 0 bases from J, the gap between germline ends came to 8 bases. CDR3 size: 13 residues. CDR3 sequence reads: CASKRPSTDTQYF. DNA for the CDR3: TGTGCCAGCAAACGCCCAAGCACAGATACGCAGTATTTT.

This chain joins TRBV4-3 and TRBJ2-7, with a possible D match to TRBD2 (5 bases). The CDR3 is 14 residues long. Per the germline V gene, CDR1 is LGHNA and CDR2 is YSLEER. Trimming stripped 3 bases from V and 5 bases from J, with 14 bases between. The CDR3 is CASSQFNMGDEQYF. In DNA, the CDR3 is TGCGCCAGCAGCCAGTTCAACATGGGAGACGAGCAGTACTTC.

On this clonotype: One base away lies a much larger clone, so this may be a sequencing read error. This chain's CDR3 is CASSIRFDRAAEAFF. The CDR3, as DNA: TGTGCCAGTAGTATAAGATTCGACAGGGCCGCTGAAGCTTTCTTT. The V call is TRBV19, the J call TRBJ1-1, with 7 bases matching TRBD1. Germline assignment: CDR1 LNHDA and CDR2 SQIVND (reference sequence). The CDR3 runs to 15 residues. The V and J ends lost 2 bases and 6 bases, in that order; junction bases with no gene match: 9. The whole variable domain, filled in from reference TRBV19 and TRBJ1-1, reads DGGITQSPKYLFRKEGQNVTLSCEQNLNHDAMYWYRQDPGQGLRLIYYSQIVNDFQKGDIAEGYSVSREKKESFPLTVTSAQKNPTAFYLCASSIRFDRAAEAFFGQGTRLTVV.

This clonotype was recorded at least ten times. The gene calls are TRBV7-9 and TRBJ2-7, with unresolved D. The CDR3 loop spans 15 amino acids. V lost 3 bases and J 2 bases, leaving 14 bases between the germline ends. CDR1 SEHNR and CDR2 FQNEAQ come from the germline V gene (reference sequence). The CDR3 protein is CASSFSSGDTYEQYF. DNA of the CDR3: TGTGCCAGCAGCTTTTCTTCCGGAGACACCTACGAGCAGTACTTC.

A few counts support this clonotype. J is TRBJ2-7 and V is TRBV7-2, with 11 positions matching TRBD2. V shed 3 bases and J 2 bases; nucleotides not matched to a gene: 6. This CDR3 spans 16 amino acids. The germline V gene encodes CDR1 SGHTA and CDR2 FQGNSA. CDR3 bases: TGTGCCAGCAGCTTCGGCCTAGCGGGGGGAACCTACGAGCAGTACTTC. It encodes CASSFGLAGGTYEQYF. The full variable domain, with the rest looked up from reference TRBV7-2 and TRBJ2-7, is GAGVSQSPSNKVTEKGKDVELRCDPISGHTALYWYRQSLGQGLEFLIYFQGNSAPDKSGLPSDRFSAERTGGSVSTLTIQRTQQEDSAVYLCASSFGLAGGTYEQYFGPGTRLTVT.

This clonotype was counted a few times. CDR3 region: CSVNDRGSGEKLFF. The CDR3 DNA follows: TGCAGCGTAAATGACAGGGGAAGCGGGGAAAAACTGTTTTTT. The chain combines TRBV29-1 with TRBJ1-4; 8 bases align to TRBD1. The CDR3 is made up of 14 amino acids. The germline V gene has CDR1 SQVTM and CDR2 ANQGSEA. V dropped 6 bases and J dropped 8; count of bases not matched to a gene: 11.

Many counts were recorded for this clonotype. This chain links TRBV28 with TRBJ2-6, with 9 bases aligning to TRBD2. The CDR3 sequence is 18 residues long. J was trimmed by 2 bases and V by 5 bases; bases with no gene match: 10. Germline assignment: CDR1 MDHEN and CDR2 SYDVKM. The CDR3 region has the DNA TGTGCCAGCAGTCTCTGGCTTAGCGGGAGTACTGGGGCCAACGTCCTGACTTTC. Translating gives CASSLWLSGSTGANVLTF.

The table lists this clonotype with a few counts. Being one base from a much bigger clone, this may be a read error. This chain joins TRBV28 and TRBJ2-2; D tentatively reads TRBD1 or TRBD2 (5 bases each). There are 15 residues in the CDR3. CDR1 is MDHEN and CDR2 is SYDVKM in the germline V gene. This CDR3 is CTSSSAQGPTGELFF. In nucleotides, the CDR3 is TGTACCAGCAGTTCAGCTCAGGGACCTACCGGGGAGCTGTTTTTT.

This clonotype was detected only a few times. The chain combines TRBV6-2 or TRBV6-3 with TRBJ2-1; 9 bases align to TRBD2. The germline gives CDR1 MNHEY, CDR2 SVGEGT. Trimming removed 4 bases from V and 0 bases from J; junction bases left unmatched: 4. The CDR3 length is 16 residues. CDR3 residues: CASSSIAGVSYNEQFF. The CDR3 DNA follows: TGTGCCAGCAGTTCGATAGCGGGAGTCTCCTACAATGAGCAGTTCTTC.

This clonotype was detected ten times or more. The V and J genes are TRBV5-1 and TRBJ1-2, with TRBD1 matching over 8 bases. Germline CDR1 SGHRS, CDR2 YFSETQ. The CDR3 runs 14 residues. V shed 4 bases, J shed 8 bases, and the junction held 10 bases outside the gene matches. The CDR3 DNA follows: TGCGCCAGCAGCAGGGGACAGGCCATCGGGGGCTACACCTTC. Its protein product is CASSRGQAIGGYTF. The full variable domain, with the rest looked up from reference TRBV5-1 and TRBJ1-2, is KAGVTQTPRYLIKTRGQQVTLSCSPISGHRSVSWYQQTPGQGLQFLFEYFSETQRNKGNFPGRFSGRQFSNSRSEMNVSTLELGDSALYLCASSRGQAIGGYTFGSGTRLTVV.